These 5 T cell receptor beta chains were sequenced from one sample in a study of monozygotic twins with inflammatory bowel disease. TCRdb reprocessed the 5' RACE reads and keeps a single row for each CDR3 protein, giving no DNA. This listing includes about 210,000 distinct CDR3 sequences. The sequenced sample was blood. The receptors stem from a human donor with ulcerative colitis or Crohn's disease, or a healthy co-twin of an affected twin (not recorded which).

V is TRBV4-1 and J is TRBJ2-5. This CDR3 is built from 13 residues. Germline CDR1 reads MGHRA; CDR2 reads YSYEKL. CDR3 protein: CASSQWQWETQYF.

CDR3 sequence reads: CASSLALGEELFF. This chain joins TRBV7-9 and TRBJ2-2; TCRdb outputs TRBD1, but without DNA this stays unchecked. The CDR3 is 13 amino acids. Germline lookup yields CDR1 SEHNR and CDR2 FQNEAQ (reference sequence).

V and J are TRBV12-3 or TRBV12-4 and TRBJ1-2; TCRdb picks TRBD1, but there is no DNA to check that call. The CDR3 runs 13 residues. This CDR3 reads CASSPDRLYGYTF.

The CDR3 is CASSLRGSGFKSNQPQHF. The chain couples TRBV7-8 to TRBJ1-5. Germline values: CDR1 SGHVS, CDR2 FQNEAQ. This CDR3 contains 18 residues.

The chain recombines TRBV6-5 with TRBJ1-2; the D call of TRBD1 rests on TCRdb alone, since no DNA is present to check it. The CDR3 has 14 amino acids. The V gene's germline CDR1 is MNHEY and CDR2 SVGAGI. CDR3 region: CASSYGREFYGYTF.